This TCR beta chain appears in the sequencing data of a study of T cell responses to AZD1222 COVID-19 vaccine. Comments on this clone: Its antigen remains unknown.

Study conclusions and caveats: Mostly white British, mostly female donors; authors suggested clonal diversity may be underestimated. Seropositive at baseline were only six AZD1222 recipients.

V was pared by 5 bases and J by 4 bases, with 19 bases between. CDR1 is LGHNA and CDR2 is YSLEER in the germline V gene. The CDR3 spans 16 residues. Libraries were prepared by immunoSEQ multiplex PCR; TCRdb keeps only in-frame clonotypes and omits some of them. The sample carries roughly 120,000 clones, around 82% recorded once. The specimen was peripheral blood, collected on day 0 of AZD1222 vaccination. The receptor's source is an adult in good health. The rearrangement uses TRBV4-3 and TRBJ2-3; tentatively, D is TRBD1 (6 bases). As DNA, the CDR3 is TGCGCCAGCAGCGGAGGTGGACAGAAGATCCCAGATACGCAGTATTTT. Its protein product is CASSGGGQKIPDTQYF.